This is a list of T cell receptor beta chains from one sample in a study of T cells in Graves' hyperthyroidism and ophthalmopathy. TCRdb reprocessed the multiplex PCR reads with MiXCR, giving one entry per CDR3 protein. The sample includes more than 500,000 distinct CDR3 sequences, about 16% of them seen just once. The sample was blood. All receptors derive from a woman under 40 with Graves' ophthalmopathy. CDR3s include the opening cysteine and the closing phenylalanine or tryptophan. The D gene is left open where the match is weak. Only part of the rows carry a size: once, few, many, or a class if the clone is expanded.

TRBV12-3/TRBV12-4	NA	TRBD1	13	TRBJ2-7	TGTGCCAGCAGACGGACAGGGGGATACGAGCAGTACTTC	CASRRTGGYEQYF
TRBV4-3	few	NA	13	TRBJ2-1	TGCGCCAGCAGCCAAGTATCCGGGAATGAGCAGTTCTTC	CASSQVSGNEQFF
TRBV29-1	NA	NA	10	TRBJ2-7	TGCAGCGTTCAGACGGGCGAGCAGTACTTC	CSVQTGEQYF
TRBV11-2	many	NA	15	TRBJ2-5	TGTGCCAGCAGCTTAAGCGGAGGCTTCCAAGAGACCCAGTACTTC	CASSLSGGFQETQYF
TRBV27	NA	NA	14	TRBJ2-3	TGTGCCAGCAGTTTTCAACCCCCCCCAGATACGCAGTATTTT	CASSFQPPPDTQYF
TRBV28	many	NA	13	TRBJ1-5	TGTGCCAGCAGTCAGGGGCCGTTGGAGCCCCAGCATTTT	CASSQGPLEPQHF
TRBV7-3	NA	NA	13	TRBJ1-1	TGTGCCAGCAGCTTATCTTCCAACACTGAAGCTTTCTTT	CASSLSSNTEAFF
TRBV15	few	NA	14	TRBJ1-5	TGTGCCACCAGCAGAGAAATCGGGGGGATGCCCCAGCATTTT	CATSREIGGMPQHF
TRBV24-1	NA	TRBD1	19	TRBJ2-4	TGTGCCACCAGTGACCCGGGACAGGATGGGTTAATAGCCAAAAACATTCAGTACTTC	CATSDPGQDGLIAKNIQYF
TRBV28	NA	TRBD1	15	TRBJ2-2	TGTGCCAGCAGACTCAGGGACAGGTTGTCCGGGGAGCTGTTTTTT	CASRLRDRLSGELFF
TRBV7-8	many	NA	16	TRBJ2-7	TGTGCCAGCAGCCCTGCCCCGGGTTACTCAGGATACGAGCAGTACTTC	CASSPAPGYSGYEQYF
TRBV7-2	few	NA	15	TRBJ2-6	TGTGCCAGCCAGGGACGGAGCTCTGGGGCCAACGTCCTGACTTTC	CASQGRSSGANVLTF